The 22 T cell receptor beta chains below all came from one sample that was sequenced in a study of T-cell reconstitution after alpha-beta-depleted transplantation in children. TCRbeta library preparation incorporated unique molecular identifiers. Each CDR3 protein is one row after TCRdb ran MiXCR on the PCR reads. This table holds around 190,000 distinct CDR3 sequences, about 7% found once. Sequencing was performed on PBMCs, taken before TCRalphabeta/CD19-depleted stem cell transplant. The origin of the receptors is a boy aged 2 to 9 with acute lymphoblastic leukemia, due to receive a stem cell transplant.

At least ten counts were recorded for this clonotype. The J gene is TRBJ2-7, the V gene TRBV4-2; 10 nucleotides align to TRBD2. V was clipped by 1 base and J by 4 bases; unmatched bases: 4. Germline V lookup: CDR1 LGHNA, CDR2 YNFKEQ. CDR3 length: 15 residues. This CDR3 is CASSQGASGSYEQYF. CDR3 DNA: TGTGCCAGCAGCCAAGGGGCTAGCGGGAGTTACGAGCAGTACTTC.

This clonotype occurred a few times. CDR3 sequence: CASTELAGTGITGELFF. The CDR3 DNA follows: TGTGCCAGCACAGAACTTGCCGGGACAGGGATCACCGGGGAGCTGTTTTTT. V usage is TRBV6-1 and J usage is TRBJ2-2; 9 bases align to TRBD1. After removal of 7 bases from V and 4 bases from J, the junction contained 13 bases not matched to a gene. Per the germline V gene, CDR1 is MNHNS and CDR2 is SASEGT. The CDR3 consists of 17 residues.

This clonotype showed up just a few times. The genes are TRBV20-1 and TRBJ2-7, with D uncertain. V was pared by 6 bases and J by 5 bases, with 17 bases between. The CDR3 is made up of 13 amino acids. Looked up from germline, CDR1 is DFQATT and CDR2 is SNEGSKA (reference sequence). The CDR3 region has the DNA TGCAGTGCCCCGCCAGGCCGAGGAAACGAGCAGTACTTC. This gives the protein CSAPPGRGNEQYF.

This clonotype was picked up many times. V and J are TRBV5-5 and TRBJ2-2; D unresolved. V lost 2 bases and J 4 bases, leaving 12 bases between the germline ends. CDR1 SGHKS and CDR2 YYEKEE come from the germline V gene (reference sequence). The CDR3 covers 15 residues. The CDR3 DNA follows: TGTGCCAGCAGCTTCAAGGAGTCGAGCACCGGGGAGCTGTTTTTT. Its translation is CASSFKESSTGELFF.

In this sample, this clonotype turned up many times. The chain's CDR3 is CAISGTSVTNEQFF. CDR3 sequence (DNA): TGTGCCATCAGCGGGACTAGCGTTACCAATGAGCAGTTCTTC. The gene calls are TRBV10-3 and TRBJ2-1, with TRBD2 identical over 10 bases. The CDR3 is 14 amino acids. Germline V CDR1 and CDR2: ENHRY, SYGVKD. The junction had 5 bases not matched to a gene; V was cut back by 6 bases and J by 6 bases.

The rearrangement joins TRBV6-1 to TRBJ2-7; 10 bases map to TRBD2. Unmatched junction bases numbered 4, after V lost 6 bases and J lost 2 bases. Germline assignment: CDR1 MNHNS and CDR2 SASEGT. The CDR3 covers 14 residues. The CDR3 DNA follows: TGTGCCAGCAGCCTAGCGGGGGAAACCTACGAGCAGTACTTC. This translates into CASSLAGETYEQYF.

This clonotype was counted ten times or more. The chain is built from TRBV28 and TRBJ2-1; no firm D call. Germline V gives CDR1 MDHEN, CDR2 SYDVKM. The CDR3 contains 14 residues. V was clipped by 6 bases and J by 1 base, with 10 bases between them. This chain's CDR3 is CASRLARSYNEQFF. In DNA form, the CDR3 reads TGTGCCAGCAGACTTGCTCGTTCCTACAATGAGCAGTTCTTC.

This clonotype was counted ten times or more. The chain recombines TRBV28 with TRBJ2-1; D ambiguous. Trimming took 3 bases from V and 3 from J, leaving 9 bases between them. The CDR3 covers 14 residues. Germline loops: CDR1 MDHEN, CDR2 SYDVKM. CDR3 in amino acids: CASSFAAHYNEQFF. The CDR3 DNA follows: TGTGCCAGCAGTTTTGCGGCGCACTACAATGAGCAGTTCTTC.

This clonotype was counted many times. This chain links TRBV29-1 with TRBJ1-5; D unclear. Trimming took off 3 bases at V and 4 bases at J, with 10 bases between the two ends. The length of the CDR3 is 13 residues. The germline V gene encodes CDR1 SQVTM and CDR2 ANQGSEA. CDR3 in DNA: TGCAGCGTTGATTCTGGCCAAAATCAGCCCCAGCATTTT. Protein product: CSVDSGQNQPQHF.

The sample holds many counts of this clonotype. V is TRBV29-1 and J is TRBJ2-5; perhaps TRBD1 as D (6 bases). The CDR3 loop spans 12 amino acids. CDR1 is SQVTM and CDR2 is ANQGSEA in the germline V gene. V was pared by 6 bases and J by 4 bases, with 12 bases between. DNA for the CDR3: TGCAGCGTCCCAGGGGTTCGAGAGACCCAGTACTTC. Protein product: CSVPGVRETQYF.

Concerning this clonotype: The junction departs from germline at one end; a sequencing error may be responsible. This chain connects TRBV5-4 to TRBJ2-3; 8 bases line up with TRBD2. The CDR3 has 11 residues. CDR1 and CDR2 (germline): SGHNT, YYREEE (reference sequence). CDR3 DNA sequence: TGTGCCAGCAGCTTGGATGGAGCGGGAGCTTTT. Encoded protein: CASSLDGAGAF.

This clonotype was picked up a small number of times. The genes are TRBV6-4 and TRBJ2-1, with 8 bases fitting TRBD2. Per the germline V gene, CDR1 is MRHNA and CDR2 is SNTAGT. V was pared by 2 bases and J by 5 bases, with 8 bases of the junction left unmatched. The CDR3 runs 16 residues. The CDR3 DNA sequence: TGTGCCAGCAGTGACGAGGGGACTAGAAGCCACAATGAGCAGTTCTTC. Amino acids: CASSDEGTRSHNEQFF.

The chain links TRBV5-1 to TRBJ1-2; a weak D match, TRBD1 (5 bases). Germline-derived CDR1 and CDR2 are SGHRS and YFSETQ. The CDR3 runs 14 residues. V lost 4 bases and J 4 bases, leaving 14 bases between the germline ends. The CDR3 loop reads CASSPQTVSYGYTF. In DNA form, the CDR3 reads TGCGCCAGCAGCCCCCAGACAGTTTCCTATGGCTACACCTTC.

The rearrangement links TRBV7-9 to TRBJ2-5; 11 bases map to TRBD2. This CDR3 has 15 residues. In germline, CDR1 is SEHNR, CDR2 FQNEAQ (reference sequence). J was trimmed by 4 bases and V by 5 bases; bases with no gene match: 6. CDR3 sequence: CASSPLAGATETQYF. As DNA, the CDR3 is TGTGCCAGCAGCCCACTAGCGGGAGCTACAGAGACCCAGTACTTC.

This clonotype has just a few counts. A read error may explain this, as a much larger clone is one base away. The V gene is TRBV4-2, the J gene TRBJ2-6; D gene ambiguous. CDR1 LGHNA and CDR2 YNFKEQ come from the germline V gene. Trimming removed 0 bases from V and 0 bases from J, with 3 bases in between. CDR3 length: 15 residues. CDR3 DNA: TGTGCCAGCAGCCAAGACATCTCTGGGGCCAACGTCCTGACTTTC. Translation gives CASSQDISGANVLTF.

The gene calls are TRBV4-3 and TRBJ1-2, with D maybe TRBD1 (5 bases). The CDR3 sequence is 15 residues long. V lost 5 bases and J 5 bases, leaving 18 bases between the germline ends. The germline V gene has CDR1 LGHNA and CDR2 YSLEER. The CDR3 loop is CASSLVTGSDYGYTF. The CDR3 DNA sequence: TGCGCCAGCAGCTTAGTAACAGGTTCGGATTATGGCTACACCTTC.

This clonotype turned up a few times. The genes are TRBV19 and TRBJ2-3; perhaps TRBD2 as D (6 bases). CDR3 length equals 15 residues. The V gene lost 5 bases and the J gene lost 2 bases, with 14 bases spanning the gap. Per the germline V gene, CDR1 is LNHDA and CDR2 is SQIVND (reference sequence). The CDR3 here is CASSPRRRATDTQYF. Here the CDR3 DNA reads TGTGCCAGTAGTCCCCGGAGGAGGGCCACAGATACGCAGTATTTT.

At least ten counts were recorded for this clonotype. This chain joins TRBV7-2 and TRBJ2-5; D is possibly TRBD2 (6 bases). CDR3 length: 17 residues. V was clipped by 1 base and J by 2 bases, with 17 bases between them. Germline V lookup: CDR1 SGHTA, CDR2 FQGNSA. DNA of the CDR3: TGTGCCAGCAGCTTAGTCACGGGCGGGAACTCACAAGAGACCCAGTACTTC. Its protein is CASSLVTGGNSQETQYF.

This clonotype was seen repeatedly, ten times or more. The J gene is TRBJ1-2, the V gene TRBV6-5; D not certain. CDR3 length equals 13 residues. Germline-derived CDR1 and CDR2 are MNHEY and SVGAGI. Trimming cost V 7 bases and J 8 bases, with 17 bases left between them. CDR3 protein: CASKSGALLGYTF. Here the CDR3 DNA reads TGTGCCAGCAAGAGTGGAGCCTTATTGGGCTACACCTTC.

This clonotype was detected ten times or more. The chain couples TRBV5-1 to TRBJ2-1; no clear D gene. The germline V and J ends were trimmed by 0 bases and 8 bases, with 15 bases remaining between them. The CDR3 is 15 residues long. From germline, CDR1 is SGHRS and CDR2 YFSETQ. As DNA, the CDR3 is TGCGCCAGCAGCTTGGGGGTGGCTGAGAGCGATGAGCAGTTCTTC. It encodes CASSLGVAESDEQFF.

This clonotype was detected ten times or more. The V gene is TRBV3-1, the J gene TRBJ1-2; D call uncertain. The V gene's germline CDR1 is LGHDT and CDR2 YNNKEL (reference sequence). The CDR3 is made up of 17 amino acids. V was shortened by 2 bases and J by 5 bases, with 21 bases between the two germline ends. CDR3 nucleotide sequence: TGTGCCAGCAGCCAACAACAAATGACCCGGACCGTGTATGGCTACACCTTC. This codes for CASSQQQMTRTVYGYTF.

V usage is TRBV20-1 and J usage is TRBJ2-2; D is uncertain. This CDR3 comprises 15 residues. Germline CDR1 reads DFQATT; CDR2 reads SNEGSKA (reference sequence). Trimming took off 2 bases at V and 8 bases at J, with 18 bases between the two ends. CDR3 loop: CSARNRRLKGGELFF. The CDR3 DNA reads as TGCAGTGCTAGAAATCGGCGACTGAAGGGAGGGGAGCTGTTTTTT.